One and the same sample provided the 32 T cell receptor beta chains below, sequenced in a study of CD8+ T cells in alopecia areata. This sample's treatment: oral pan-JAK inhibitor, 5-10 mg twice daily. The authors extracted RNA and reverse transcribed it into cDNA as the sequencing template. Generated by immunoSEQ multiplex PCR, the TCRdb table keeps only in-frame clones and is missing some. This table has 200,000 or so clones, roughly 64% appearing once. Source: CD4+ T cells sorted from blood, taken at week 24, from a patient treated with tofacitinib. These TCRs come from a human donor with alopecia areata.

The chain recombines TRBV4-1 with TRBJ1-5; D uncertain. The CDR3 is 16 residues long. Germline V CDR1 and CDR2: MGHRA, YSYEKL. Trimming removed 0 bases from V and 3 bases from J, with 12 bases in between. Here the CDR3 DNA reads TGCGCCAGCAGCCAAGATGTGGGAAGGGACAATCAGCCCCAGCATTTT. Protein sequence: CASSQDVGRDNQPQHF.

The chain joins TRBV7-3 to TRBJ2-7; 8 nucleotides align to TRBD2. CDR3 size: 15 residues. V was pared by 5 bases and J by 0 bases, with 6 bases of the junction left unmatched. Germline V gives CDR1 SGHTA, CDR2 FQGTGA. CDR3 region: CASSVTSGNSYEQYF. Written as DNA, the CDR3 is TGTGCCAGCAGCGTCACTAGCGGTAACTCCTACGAGCAGTACTTC.

The rearrangement uses TRBV6-5 and TRBJ1-4; perhaps TRBD1 as D (6 bases). CDR3 size: 12 residues. V gave up 2 bases and J gave up 8 bases, with 6 bases separating them. Germline lookup yields CDR1 MNHEY and CDR2 SVGAGI. CDR3 bases: TGTGCCAGCAGTTACGGACAGGAAAAACTGTTTTTT. This codes for CASSYGQEKLFF.

This clone showed up just a few times. The CDR3 protein is CSVEGQGAGGEAFF. The CDR3 DNA reads TGCAGCGTTGAGGGACAGGGGGCTGGTGGTGAAGCTTTCTTT. The V call is TRBV29-1, the J call TRBJ1-1; TRBD1 agrees at 12 bases. Germline trimming cut 3 bases from V and 7 bases from J; bases unmatched to any gene: 6. The CDR3 contains 14 residues. CDR1 is SQVTM and CDR2 is ANQGSEA in the germline V gene.

Only a few counts were recorded for this clone. V is TRBV6-6 and J is TRBJ1-2, with D maybe TRBD1 (6 bases). The CDR3 has 13 residues. V was pared by 5 bases and J by 4 bases, with 11 bases between. Per germline, CDR1 MNHNY and CDR2 SVGAGI (reference sequence). The CDR3 loop is CASSGQWSYGYTF. CDR3 DNA sequence: TGTGCCAGCAGTGGACAGTGGAGCTATGGCTACACCTTC.

The gene calls are TRBV30 and TRBJ1-3, with 7 bases that match TRBD1. V was pared by 4 bases and J by 3 bases, with 3 bases of the junction left unmatched. Germline values: CDR1 GTSNPN, CDR2 SVGIG (reference sequence). The CDR3 totals 13 residues. The CDR3 here is CAWTQGFGNTIYF. The CDR3 DNA is TGTGCCTGGACACAGGGGTTTGGAAACACCATATATTTT.

This chain joins TRBV15 and TRBJ2-5; TRBD1 matches at 7 bases. V gave up 5 bases and J gave up 4 bases; unmatched junction bases: 7. This CDR3 comprises 14 residues. Germline CDR1 is LNHNV and CDR2 is YYDKDF (reference sequence). Written as DNA, the CDR3 is TGTGCCACCAGCTTTGGGGCAGGGGGAGAGACCCAGTACTTC. This gives the protein CATSFGAGGETQYF.

V and J are TRBV6-6 and TRBJ1-4, with TRBD1 matching over 10 bases. V shed 0 bases and J 6 bases; nucleotides not matched to a gene: 1. This CDR3 comprises 15 residues. Germline V gene sequence: CDR1 MNHNY, CDR2 SVGAGI (reference sequence). The CDR3 region is CASSYSGTGDEKLFF. The CDR3 nucleotides read TGTGCCAGCAGTTACTCCGGGACAGGGGATGAAAAACTGTTTTTT.

This chain uses TRBV6-5 with TRBJ2-2; TRBD1 aligns across 7 bases. The CDR3 length is 15 residues. Germline-derived CDR1 and CDR2 are MNHEY and SVGAGI. J gave up 4 bases and V 8 bases, and 10 bases lay outside the gene matches. DNA for the CDR3: TGTGCCAGCCTTTCGACAGGGAGCGGCACCGGGGAGCTGTTTTTT. Protein product: CASLSTGSGTGELFF.

The J gene is TRBJ1-1, the V gene TRBV5-6; 10 positions agree with TRBD1. The CDR3 has 14 amino acids. V lost 5 bases, J lost 3 bases, and 4 bases stayed unmatched. CDR1 and CDR2 from the germline V gene are SGHDT and YYEEEE. This chain's CDR3 is CASSYGQGDTEAFF. As DNA, the CDR3 is TGTGCCAGCAGTTATGGACAGGGGGACACTGAAGCTTTCTTT.

This clone was recorded a few times. The chain couples TRBV10-3 to TRBJ1-3; no definite D call. V dropped 2 bases and J dropped 4 bases, with 6 bases sitting between them. The CDR3 consists of 13 residues. CDR1 is ENHRY and CDR2 is SYGVKD in the germline V gene. CDR3 sequence (DNA): TGTGCCATCAGTGAGGCCTCCGGAAACACCATATATTTT. It is translated as CAISEASGNTIYF.

V and J are TRBV7-7 and TRBJ2-7; 7 positions match TRBD1. CDR1 is SSHAT and CDR2 is FNYEAQ in the germline V gene (reference sequence). V was clipped by 5 bases and J by 5 bases; unmatched bases: 6. The CDR3 has 13 residues. CDR3 residues: CASSTGVRDEQYF. As DNA, the CDR3 is TGTGCCAGCAGCACAGGGGTCAGAGACGAGCAGTACTTC.

The chain has TRBV7-2 and TRBJ2-1; tentative D call: TRBD2 (5 bases). This CDR3 has 12 amino acids. Trimming removed 5 bases at V and 8 bases at J, with 10 bases between. Germline CDR1 SGHTA, CDR2 FQGNSA. CDR3 residues: CASSGGRHEQFF. The CDR3 coding sequence is TGTGCCAGCAGCGGAGGAAGACATGAGCAGTTCTTC.

The J gene is TRBJ2-7, the V gene TRBV28, with D perhaps matching TRBD1 (5 bases). Germline lookup yields CDR1 MDHEN and CDR2 SYDVKM. The CDR3 runs to 12 residues. V was cut by 4 bases and J by 1 base, with 5 bases left in between. The CDR3: CASSYRSYEQYF. As DNA, the CDR3 is TGTGCCAGCAGTTACAGGTCCTACGAGCAGTACTTC. Drawing the rest from reference TRBV28 and TRBJ2-7, the complete variable domain is DVKVTQSSRYLVKRTGEKVFLECVQDMDHENMFWYRQDPGLGLRLIYFSYDVKMKEKGDIPEGYSVSREKKERFSLILESASTNQTSMYLCASSYRSYEQYFGPGTRLTVT.

The V call is TRBV5-7, the J call TRBJ2-1; 9 bases fit TRBD2. TRBV5-7 is flagged as an ORF with uncertain function. The CDR3 has 16 amino acids. The junction had 8 bases not matched to a gene; V was cut back by 2 bases and J by 5 bases. The CDR3 DNA reads as TGTGCCAGCAGCTTCGAACGCGCTAGCGGGAACAATGAGCAGTTCTTC. As protein: CASSFERASGNNEQFF.

The CDR3 sequence: CASSFGTDYGYTF. The CDR3 DNA reads TGTGCCAGCAGCTTTGGGACAGACTATGGCTACACCTTC. The gene calls are TRBV5-4 and TRBJ1-2; 7 bases are a match to TRBD1. The V and J ends lost 2 bases and 3 bases, in that order; junction bases with no gene match: 1. Germline V gene sequence: CDR1 SGHNT, CDR2 YYREEE (reference sequence). The CDR3 totals 13 residues. Together with reference TRBV5-4 and TRBJ1-2, the CDR3 gives the full variable domain: ETGVTQSPTHLIKTRGQQVTLRCSSQSGHNTVSWYQQALGQGPQFIFQYYREEENGRGNFPPRFSGLQFPNYSSELNVNALELDDSALYLCASSFGTDYGYTFGSGTRLTVV.

This sequence joins TRBV28 and TRBJ1-2; D not resolved. The CDR3 runs to 12 residues. Germline CDR1 is MDHEN and CDR2 is SYDVKM. Trimming removed 3 bases at V and 8 bases at J, with 10 bases between. The chain's CDR3 is CASSFSSFGYTF. The CDR3 nucleotides are TGTGCCAGCAGTTTTTCCAGTTTCGGCTACACCTTC.

This clone was detected a few times. The rearrangement uses TRBV28 and TRBJ1-2, with a weak D call TRBD1 (6 bases). In germline, CDR1 is MDHEN, CDR2 SYDVKM. Trimming removed 6 bases from V and 4 bases from J, with 18 bases in between. The CDR3 extends over 15 amino acids. The CDR3 loop is CASSLPSDRSYGYTF. The CDR3 nucleotides read TGTGCCAGCAGCTTACCCTCTGACAGGTCCTATGGCTACACCTTC.

The rearrangement joins TRBV2 to TRBJ1-6; TRBD1 might be the D (6 bases). The CDR3 extends over 13 amino acids. Per germline, CDR1 SNHLY and CDR2 FYNNEI. The germline V and J ends were trimmed by 9 bases and 9 bases, with 15 bases remaining between them. The CDR3 region has the DNA TGTGCCAGGCAGGGGCAGGGCGGTTCACCCCTCCACTTT. Translation gives CARQGQGGSPLHF.

J is TRBJ1-1 and V is TRBV29-1, with D perhaps TRBD1 (5 bases). The CDR3 is 13 amino acids. Trimming removed 4 bases from V and 11 bases from J, with 20 bases in between. Germline V gene lookup returns CDR1 SQVTM and CDR2 ANQGSEA. CDR3 nucleotide sequence: TGCAGCGTTGCTAGGGAGCCACGGGACCCGGCTTTCTTT. Protein: CSVAREPRDPAFF.

This clone has just a few counts. This rearrangement joins TRBV29-1 to TRBJ2-6; D uncertain. This CDR3 contains 14 residues. Trimming stripped 6 bases from V and 2 bases from J, with 11 bases between. Germline V gene lookup returns CDR1 SQVTM and CDR2 ANQGSEA. In nucleotides, the CDR3 is TGCAGCGTCTCACAGTTGACTGGGGCCAACGTCCTGACTTTC. This gives the protein CSVSQLTGANVLTF.

The V call is TRBV15, the J call TRBJ1-2, with D possibly matching TRBD1 (5 bases). The germline V and J ends were trimmed by 3 bases and 0 bases, with 20 bases remaining between them. Germline loops: CDR1 LNHNV, CDR2 YYDKDF (reference sequence). The CDR3 is made up of 18 amino acids. The CDR3 nucleotides read TGTGCCACCAGCAGTCTCTGGACGGGGGGACTTCCTAACTATGGCTACACCTTC. Encoded protein: CATSSLWTGGLPNYGYTF. The full variable domain, completed using reference TRBV15 and TRBJ1-2, is DAMVIQNPRYQVTQFGKPVTLSCSQTLNHNVMYWYQQKSSQAPKLLFHYYDKDFNNEADTPDNFQSRRPNTSFCFLDIRSPGLGDTAMYLCATSSLWTGGLPNYGYTFGSGTRLTVV.

The CDR3 here is CASRWAKNIQYF. The CDR3 DNA follows: TGTGCCAGCCGGTGGGCCAAAAACATTCAGTACTTC. This chain connects TRBV21-1 to TRBJ2-4; the D call in the table, TRBD2, was not verified against the DNA. TRBV21-1 is given as a pseudogene. The CDR3 length is 12 residues.

The CDR3 coding sequence is TGTGCCAGCAGCCAAGATCTGGGGACTAGCGTTACTACCCAAGAGACCCAGTACTTC. It is translated as CASSQDLGTSVTTQETQYF. This chain connects TRBV4-2 to TRBJ2-5; 10 bases agree with TRBD2. Germline assignment: CDR1 LGHNA and CDR2 YNFKEQ. The CDR3 runs to 19 residues. Trimming at V came to 0 bases and at J to 1 base, leaving 11 bases not matched to a gene.

This clone was found a few times. The junction does not match germline at one end; this may be a read error. The rearrangement uses TRBV10-3 and TRBJ2-2; D perhaps matches TRBD2 (6 bases). CDR3 length equals 15 residues. Germline-derived CDR1 and CDR2 are ENHRY and SYGVKD. CDR3 loop: CAISLSGTDTGGLFF. The CDR3 DNA sequence: TGTGCCATCAGCCTTAGCGGTACCGACACCGGGGGGCTGTTTTTT.

CDR3 sequence (DNA): TGTGCCAGCAGCTTAACCTGGGATACGCAGTATTTT. Translated, it gives CASSLTWDTQYF. This sequence joins TRBV7-2 and TRBJ2-3, with D unclear. This CDR3 has 12 amino acids. V was cut by 2 bases and J by 6 bases, with 6 bases left in between. Germline-derived CDR1 and CDR2 are SGHTA and FQGNSA. Full variable domain (outside the CDR3, taken from reference TRBV7-2 and TRBJ2-3): GAGVSQSPSNKVTEKGKDVELRCDPISGHTALYWYRQSLGQGLEFLIYFQGNSAPDKSGLPSDRFSAERTGGSVSTLTIQRTQQEDSAVYLCASSLTWDTQYFGPGTRLTVL.

This clone turned up a few times. This chain joins TRBV28 and TRBJ2-7, with 8 bases identical to TRBD2. From germline, CDR1 is MDHEN and CDR2 SYDVKM. Losses at the gene ends were 4 bases for V and 2 bases for J; bases not matched to a gene: 7. This CDR3 spans 15 amino acids. The CDR3 loop reads CASSSGSGRPYEQYF. In DNA, the CDR3 is TGTGCCAGCAGTTCTGGGAGCGGGAGACCCTACGAGCAGTACTTC.

This clone was counted a single time. V usage is TRBV9 and J usage is TRBJ1-1; D is perhaps TRBD1 (5 bases). This CDR3 comprises 13 residues. The V gene's germline CDR1 is SGDLS and CDR2 YYNGEE. The V end was cut by 0 bases, the J end by 3 bases, with 6 bases between. CDR3 bases: TGTGCCAGCAGCGTAGGAGGGGACACTGAAGCTTTCTTT. Its translation is CASSVGGDTEAFF.

V is TRBV14 and J is TRBJ1-1, with D perhaps TRBD1 (5 bases). The germline gives CDR1 SGHDN, CDR2 FVKESK. V was shortened by 1 base and J by 4 bases, with 7 bases between the two germline ends. The CDR3 is 13 residues long. CDR3 region: CASSQVRVTEAFF. The CDR3 DNA is TGTGCCAGCAGCCAAGTCAGGGTCACTGAAGCTTTCTTT.

This chain connects TRBV30 to TRBJ1-2; D possibly corresponds to TRBD1 (6 bases). This CDR3 spans 14 amino acids. The V and J ends lost 5 bases and 8 bases respectively, with 21 bases between them. Per germline, CDR1 GTSNPN and CDR2 SVGIG (reference sequence). The CDR3 loop is CAWQSGDFSKGYTF. CDR3 sequence (DNA): TGTGCCTGGCAATCAGGGGACTTTTCGAAGGGCTACACCTTC.

The rearrangement joins TRBV29-1 to TRBJ2-5, with TRBD1 matching 7 bases. Germline V lookup: CDR1 SQVTM, CDR2 ANQGSEA. V dropped 0 bases and J dropped 5; count of bases not matched to a gene: 6. The CDR3 length is 14 residues. CDR3: CSVEDRGSLETQYF. CDR3 in DNA: TGCAGCGTTGAAGACAGGGGGTCTCTGGAGACCCAGTACTTC.

The chain has TRBV29-1 and TRBJ2-2, with D tentatively TRBD1 (5 bases). V lost 5 bases to trimming and J lost 5 bases, with 12 bases between them. Germline V gives CDR1 SQVTM, CDR2 ANQGSEA. This CDR3 is 13 amino acids long. The CDR3 sequence: CSVKRGRTGELFF. For the CDR3, the DNA is TGCAGCGTTAAAAGGGGCAGGACCGGGGAGCTGTTTTTT.